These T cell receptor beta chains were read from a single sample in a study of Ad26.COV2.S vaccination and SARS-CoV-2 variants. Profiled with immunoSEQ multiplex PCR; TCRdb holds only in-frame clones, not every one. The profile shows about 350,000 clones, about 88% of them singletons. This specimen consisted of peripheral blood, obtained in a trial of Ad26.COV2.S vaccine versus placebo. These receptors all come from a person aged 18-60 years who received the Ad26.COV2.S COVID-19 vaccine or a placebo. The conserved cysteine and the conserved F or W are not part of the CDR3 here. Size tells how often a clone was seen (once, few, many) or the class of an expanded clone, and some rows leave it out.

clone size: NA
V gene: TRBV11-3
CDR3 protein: ASTTLRGVGGYT

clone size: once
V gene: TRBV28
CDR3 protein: ASRLTDSNQPQH

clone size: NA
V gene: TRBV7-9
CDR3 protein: ASTGVAYEQY

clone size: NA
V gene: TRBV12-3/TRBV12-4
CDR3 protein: ASSEGQPQH

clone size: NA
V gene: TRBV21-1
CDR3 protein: ASSNVRERTGYGYT

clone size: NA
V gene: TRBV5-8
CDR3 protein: ASSPLGSQGNTEAF

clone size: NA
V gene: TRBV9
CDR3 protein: ASSVAQTDTQY

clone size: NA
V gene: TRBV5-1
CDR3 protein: ASSLGGTGSNQPQH

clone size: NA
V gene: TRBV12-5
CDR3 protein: ATRAGYTGELF

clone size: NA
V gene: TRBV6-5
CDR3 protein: ASSTGQGYQPQH

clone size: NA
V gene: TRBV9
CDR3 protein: ASSVDPPVQGAQGNEKLF

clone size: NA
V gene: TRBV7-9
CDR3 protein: ASSLDSISYEQY

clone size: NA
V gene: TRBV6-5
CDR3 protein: ASSYPRTGGSYGYT

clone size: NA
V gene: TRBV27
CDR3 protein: ASSLGQGNSPLH

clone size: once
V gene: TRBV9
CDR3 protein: ASSVAVSRGDNEQF

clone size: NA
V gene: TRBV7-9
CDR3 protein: ASSSTSGANTGELF

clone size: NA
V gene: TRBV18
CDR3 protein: ASSPGLAGVLEETQY

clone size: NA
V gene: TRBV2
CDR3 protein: ASGGQTNTEAF

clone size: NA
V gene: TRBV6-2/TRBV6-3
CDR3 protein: ASSYSEGGGTEAF

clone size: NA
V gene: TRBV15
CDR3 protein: ATSRDHSLIRVAF

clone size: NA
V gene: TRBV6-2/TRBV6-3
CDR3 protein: ASSPRRAGALYEQY

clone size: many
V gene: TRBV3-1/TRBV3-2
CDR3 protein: ASSLPGTGNEQF

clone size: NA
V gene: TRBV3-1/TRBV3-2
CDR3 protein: ASSQDGTSGGPYEQY

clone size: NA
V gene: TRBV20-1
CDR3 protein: SACVSSGTYNEQF

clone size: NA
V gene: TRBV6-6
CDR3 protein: ASSLAPRTGGIGNNQPQH

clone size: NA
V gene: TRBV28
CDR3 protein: ASSFRRVGSPLH

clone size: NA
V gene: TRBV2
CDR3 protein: ASSDRAGGSDTQY

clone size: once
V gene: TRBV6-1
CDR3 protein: ASSDGGGYGYGYT

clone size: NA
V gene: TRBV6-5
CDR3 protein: ASSYQNTEAF

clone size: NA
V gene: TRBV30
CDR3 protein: AWSAEGEQF

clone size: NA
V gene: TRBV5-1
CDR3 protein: ASSPGVPSTDTQY